This T cell receptor beta chain was profiled in a study of chemoradiotherapy in HPV16-positive cancers. Study-wide points: Candidate HPV-specific clones and E7-related TCR motifs grew in tumor during treatment.

Produced via immunoSEQ multiplex PCR; TCRdb's table is partial and in-frame only. This table holds under 50,000 clones, 75% to 85% found once. To note about this clone: Its antigen is unidentified.

V lost 5 bases to trimming and J lost 3 bases, with 16 bases between them. This CDR3 region has 14 residues. Germline CDR1 is GTSNPN and CDR2 is SVGIG (reference sequence). This material consisted of blood, taken from a patient who underwent chemoradiotherapy. The gene calls are TRBV30 and TRBJ1-2, with TRBD1 as a possible D gene (5 bases). The clonotype originates from a human donor with HPV-associated anogenital cancer. Here the CDR3 reads CAWVSKGRDYGYTF. For the CDR3, the DNA is TGTGCCTGGGTGTCTAAGGGGAGGGACTATGGCTACACCTTC.